This T cell receptor (beta chain) was sequenced during a study of T cell responses to AZD1222 COVID-19 vaccine. Study details: Second doses were pooled across both intervals (about 4 or about 12 weeks). Overall study findings and caveats: Just a handful of people given AZD1222 tested seropositive at baseline. Clonal diversity may have been underestimated in mostly white British donors. Samples come after the peak T cell response, not at day 14.

This clone was seen only a few times. The target antigen is unknown. Generated by immunoSEQ multiplex PCR, the TCRdb table keeps only in-frame clones and is missing some. The data show 90,000 to 120,000 clones, roughly 90% seen once. The V end was cut by 4 bases, the J end by 6 bases, with 17 bases between. The CDR3 is made up of 15 amino acids. The germline gives CDR1 SGHRS, CDR2 YFSETQ. The TCR comes from an adult in good health. The sequencing used peripheral blood, collected on day 0 of AZD1222 vaccination. The chain is built from TRBV5-1 and TRBJ1-5; unclear D gene. DNA for the CDR3: TGCGCCAGCAGCCTAGATGGGAGGGTAGGTCAGCCCCAGCATTTT. Amino acid sequence: CASSLDGRVGQPQHF.